This TCR beta chain appears in the sequencing data of a study of blood T cell repertoires in COVID-19. Clones were sequenced by immunoSEQ multiplex PCR, and TCRdb holds only the in-frame ones, with some missing. Altogether 360,000 or so clones are present, roughly 86% being singletons, with the ten largest covering 1.5% to 2%. The CDR3 totals 15 residues. V was cut by 0 bases and J by 0 bases, with 8 bases left in between. Per germline, CDR1 SGHVS and CDR2 FQNEAQ. The chain has TRBV7-8 and TRBJ1-1; D gene ambiguous. The TCR sequence derives from a woman aged 25 to 39 who had recovered from COVID-19. Sequencing input: PBMCs or T cells enriched from blood (not recorded which). This CDR3 is CASSLAPVLNTEAFF. DNA for the CDR3: TGTGCCAGCAGCTTAGCCCCGGTGCTGAACACTGAAGCTTTCTTT.